This T cell receptor beta chain was recovered during a study of control samples from healthy donors and cancer patients (TCRdb year 2020). Receptor amplification or capture employed the immunoSEQ multiplex PCR assay. Held by TCRdb, this immuneACCESS table contains in-frame sequences only and omits some clones. Under half of the omission traces to an unresolved V gene where checked; the cause of the rest is unknown. The sample profile shows about 59,000 clones; 80% to 95% of them were found once. About 1.5% of the sample comes from the top ten. Trimming takes 4 bases from V and 5 bases from J, and the germline ends sit 17 bases apart. CDR1 is given as LNHDA and CDR2 as SQIVND, both from the germline V gene (reference sequence). The CDR3 has 16 amino acids, counting the end cysteine and phenylalanine. Only CDR3 DNA remains: 48 bases, in frame from the first base. Comment on this clone: Its antigen remains undetermined. No qualities accompany the bases; no much larger clone lies one base away.

The clonotype comes from a man in his forties with colorectal cancer. Recombination connected TRBV19 to TRBJ2-2; the D gene assignment is perhaps TRBD1 or TRBD2, with each matching 6 bases. The sequencing input was PBMCs. Read as DNA, the sequence is TGTGCCAGTAGTAAAGATCTGGGGGCGGGAACCGGGGAGCTGTTTTTT. Its protein is CASSKDLGAGTGELFF.